The T cell receptor beta chain under discussion was sequenced for a study of cytomegalovirus exposure and HLA in healthy donors. PCR was performed using 60 Vbeta and 13 Jbeta primers. TCRdb's copy holds only in-frame clones and misses some; the assay was immunoSEQ multiplex PCR. Seen here are around 200,000 clones, over 70% observed once, and the top ten hold 3.7%. From germline, CDR1 is GTSNPN and CDR2 SVGIG (reference sequence). The CDR3 runs to 12 residues. Trimming left V 3 bases short and J 5 bases short, with 5 bases between. The chain uses TRBV30 and TRBJ1-6; no firm D call. Material: PBMCs. This receptor was identified in a woman aged 60-75 years in good health and CMV-seropositive. The CDR3: CAWRFNNSPLHF. The CDR3 DNA reads as TGTGCCTGGAGATTTAATAATTCACCCCTCCACTTT.